These T cell receptor beta chains were read from a single sample in a study of monozygotic twins with inflammatory bowel disease. TCRdb re-called the 5' RACE reads; every CDR3 protein appears as one record, without DNA. In total, the table holds around 210,000 distinct CDR3 sequences. The specimen was blood. All receptors come from a human donor with ulcerative colitis or Crohn's disease, or a healthy co-twin of an affected twin (not recorded which). Each CDR3 is given with its conserved first and last residue.

v_gene	j_gene	CDR3aa
TRBV20-1	TRBJ2-7	CSANPGLDEQYF
TRBV5-4	TRBJ2-5	CASSPGPGFGETQYF
TRBV7-9	TRBJ2-3	CASGYTGSTDTQYF
TRBV27	TRBJ1-3	CASSSSVSSGNTIYF
TRBV10-3	TRBJ2-7	CAITDDYEQYF
TRBV5-1	TRBJ2-3	CASSAGTGGTDTQYF
TRBV7-2	TRBJ2-7	CASSRQGVVSEQYF
TRBV7-2	TRBJ2-2	CASSLGTLSTGELFF
TRBV27	TRBJ2-1	CASSSRQVSYNEQFF
TRBV30	TRBJ2-5	CAWSVQREPLGQETQYF
TRBV6-2/TRBV6-3	TRBJ1-1	CASTWEGNSEAFF
TRBV11-2	TRBJ2-3	CASSLSGETGPGTQYF
TRBV7-2	TRBJ1-2	CASSLGGAGYTF
TRBV5-5	TRBJ2-1	CASSLVAGLDEQFF
TRBV14	TRBJ2-3	CASSQGLTVVGTDTQYF
TRBV7-2	TRBJ2-7	CASSLIRASGIYEQYF
TRBV3-1	TRBJ2-1	CASSHPLGGEQFF
TRBV6-2/TRBV6-3	TRBJ1-6	CASSYGPKESPLHF
TRBV24-1	TRBJ2-1	CATSDVVTDNEQFF
TRBV11-2	TRBJ1-2	CASSTLTGDYGYTF
TRBV18	TRBJ2-1	CASSPPAGGVYNEQFF
TRBV6-1	TRBJ1-1	CASTPLSEGDTEAFF
TRBV7-6	TRBJ2-2	CASSLAMETNTGELFF
TRBV7-3	TRBJ2-7	CASSLTGGTYEQYF
TRBV12-3/TRBV12-4	TRBJ2-6	CASSLTVSFGANVLTF
TRBV7-2	TRBJ2-2	CASSPRRTGELFF
TRBV7-3	TRBJ2-3	CASSLIGTGASDTQYF
TRBV7-2	TRBJ2-4	CASSFIRGTGGSDIQYF
TRBV5-1	TRBJ1-2	CASDHRDRLIYGYTF
TRBV5-4	TRBJ2-1	CASSLLSGLAGDEQFF
TRBV27	TRBJ2-1	CASSPLAGSSYNEQFF
TRBV6-5	TRBJ2-7	CASSYSDRTYEQYF
TRBV5-1	TRBJ2-5	CASSLEGYQETQYF
TRBV2	TRBJ1-1	CASRQGPGVTEAFF
TRBV7-3	TRBJ2-3	CASSLRGPSTDTQYF
TRBV7-2	TRBJ2-7	CASSLELDPSYEQYF
TRBV28	TRBJ1-1	CASIPLPGQGALDTEAFF
TRBV6-1	TRBJ1-1	CASSKYRYMNTEAFF
TRBV28	TRBJ1-5	CASSPEGEGQPQHF
TRBV7-2	TRBJ2-7	CASSNHGTSGVEQYF
TRBV5-4	TRBJ2-2	CASSLASAGTGELVF
TRBV5-1	TRBJ1-4	CASSQGQGANEKLFF
TRBV6-5	TRBJ2-2	CASSSAGGQGVPGELFF
TRBV5-1	TRBJ1-1	CASDRGNGNTEAFF
TRBV5-4	TRBJ2-6	CASRVSYSGANVLTF
TRBV9	TRBJ1-2	CASSRTGGGSTNYGYTF
TRBV10-3	TRBJ1-1	CAIRDREGGNTEAFF
TRBV6-1	TRBJ2-5	CASSTWMGARETQYF
TRBV7-6	TRBJ2-2	CASSPWTGGNTGELFF
TRBV3-1	TRBJ2-1	CASSFQGARNEQFF
TRBV15	TRBJ2-5	CATSRPGRVSQETQYF
TRBV18	TRBJ1-5	CASSPVPRQPQHF
TRBV15	TRBJ2-1	CATSRVQWGSRFNEQFF
TRBV21-1	TRBJ1-5	CASSKVSPLRGQPQHF